The 19 T cell receptor beta chains listed next were all sequenced from one sample in a study of cytomegalovirus exposure and HLA in healthy donors. PCR amplification relied on 60 Vbeta primers (plus 13 Jbeta primers). Using immunoSEQ multiplex PCR, the repertoire was profiled, and TCRdb retains in-frame clones only, with some absent. The sample contains some 41,000 clones, 60% to 70% of which appear only once. Sequencing input: PBMCs. The receptor source for this set is a middle-aged man in good health and CMV-seronegative.

The chain joins TRBV7-2 to TRBJ2-1; D is possibly TRBD2 (5 bases). The V end was cut by 4 bases, the J end by 0 bases, with 10 bases between. The CDR3 runs to 15 residues. The germline CDR1 and CDR2 sequences are SGHTA and FQGNSA. The CDR3 sequence: CASSSSGGSYNEQFF. The DNA of the CDR3 is TGTGCCAGCAGCTCGAGCGGAGGCTCCTACAATGAGCAGTTCTTC.

This clone was seen only a few times. CDR3 bases: TGTGCCAGCAGTTGGCAGGGGGAAGGTTCACCCCTCCACTTT. Translation: CASSWQGEGSPLHF. The rearrangement links TRBV27 to TRBJ1-6, with 7 positions matching TRBD1. CDR3 length equals 14 residues. Germline-derived CDR1 and CDR2 are MNHEY and SMNVEV (reference sequence). V lost 4 bases and J lost 9; bases outside the gene matches: 6.

J is TRBJ2-3 and V is TRBV6-5, with unresolved D. CDR1 is MNHEY and CDR2 is SVGAGI in the germline V gene. The germline V and J ends were trimmed by 4 bases and 4 bases, with 6 bases remaining between them. This CDR3 is built from 12 residues. The CDR3: CASSSIADTQYF. DNA of the CDR3: TGTGCCAGCAGTTCCATAGCAGATACGCAGTATTTT.

The chain carries TRBV7-2 and TRBJ2-3, with 8 bases identical to TRBD1. The CDR3 loop spans 14 amino acids. Germline V lookup: CDR1 SGHTA, CDR2 FQGNSA. V shed 5 bases, J shed 1 base, and the junction held 2 bases outside the gene matches. The DNA of the CDR3 is TGTGCCAGCAGCCAGGGACAGGGCACAGATACGCAGTATTTT. As protein: CASSQGQGTDTQYF.

CDR3 coding DNA: TGTGCCAGCAGCTTAGGGAGGGGCTACGGCTACACCTTC. It codes for CASSLGRGYGYTF. The gene calls are TRBV7-8 and TRBJ1-2; D may be TRBD1 (5 bases). Germline loops: CDR1 SGHVS, CDR2 FQNEAQ. The CDR3 contains 13 residues. Trimming removed 1 base at V and 8 bases at J, with 11 bases between.

The chain has TRBV6-5 and TRBJ1-2; the match to TRBD1 covers 7 bases. Germline lookup yields CDR1 MNHEY and CDR2 SVGAGI. The CDR3 consists of 15 residues. With 2 bases clipped from V and 8 bases from J, the junction kept 11 bases outside the gene matches. CDR3 nucleotides: TGTGCCAGCAGTTACGACAGGGCTGTAATTCGGGGCTACACCTTC. This sequence encodes CASSYDRAVIRGYTF.

The chain uses TRBV9 and TRBJ1-1; 7 nucleotides agree with TRBD1. The V segment lost 0 bases and the J segment 5 bases; nucleotides outside the gene matches: 1. The length of the CDR3 is 13 residues. CDR1 and CDR2 (germline): SGDLS, YYNGEE. CDR3 bases: TGTGCCAGCAGCGTAGCCAGGGGGACTGAAGCTTTCTTT. Residues: CASSVARGTEAFF.

This clone was found once. The gene calls are TRBV14 and TRBJ2-3; D is perhaps TRBD1 (6 bases). The CDR3 has 14 amino acids. Germline V gives CDR1 SGHDN, CDR2 FVKESK. The V end lost 3 bases, the J end lost 9 bases, and 16 bases lay between the germline ends. DNA for the CDR3: TGTGCCAGCAGCCAGGGGGCAAGGTCGGAAACGCAGTATTTT. It translates to CASSQGARSETQYF.

The chain is built from TRBV7-2 and TRBJ2-1, with TRBD2 matching over 8 bases. Unmatched junction bases numbered 0, after V lost 2 bases and J lost 0 bases. The germline CDR1 and CDR2 sequences are SGHTA and FQGNSA. The CDR3 length is 15 residues. The CDR3: CASSLSGSSYNEQFF. CDR3 sequence (DNA): TGTGCCAGCAGCTTAAGCGGGAGCTCCTACAATGAGCAGTTCTTC.

The V call is TRBV9, the J call TRBJ2-7; 8 nucleotides agree with TRBD1. This CDR3 is built from 14 residues. The germline V gene has CDR1 SGDLS and CDR2 YYNGEE. V was clipped by 2 bases and J by 0 bases; unmatched bases: 1. The CDR3 protein is CASSVGQASYEQYF. CDR3 nucleotides: TGTGCCAGCAGCGTGGGACAGGCCTCCTACGAGCAGTACTTC.

The gene calls are TRBV2 and TRBJ1-1; tentative D call: TRBD1 (6 bases). This CDR3 is built from 14 residues. Per the germline V gene, CDR1 is SNHLY and CDR2 is FYNNEI. V was shortened by 6 bases and J by 1 base, with 12 bases between the two germline ends. The CDR3 is CASRDYRANTEAFF. DNA of the CDR3: TGTGCCAGCAGAGATTACAGGGCGAACACTGAAGCTTTCTTT.

This rearrangement joins TRBV14 to TRBJ2-6; D is undetermined. The CDR3 is made up of 16 amino acids. V lost 0 bases, J lost 4 bases, and 10 bases lay in between. Germline V gene data show CDR1 as SGHDN and CDR2 as FVKESK. This CDR3 reads CASSQDRRPGANVLTF. As DNA, the CDR3 is TGTGCCAGCAGCCAAGATCGGAGACCCGGGGCCAACGTCCTGACTTTC.

This sequence joins TRBV10-3 and TRBJ2-7; 7 bases map to TRBD2. CDR1 and CDR2 (germline): ENHRY, SYGVKD. With 4 bases clipped from V and 4 bases from J, the junction kept 4 bases outside the gene matches. The CDR3 has 13 residues. CDR3: CAISGGGGYEQYF. CDR3 nucleotides: TGTGCCATCAGTGGCGGGGGTGGGTACGAGCAGTACTTC.

This clone was counted between two and nine times. This chain uses TRBV11-2 with TRBJ2-3; 12 bases align to TRBD2. Germline loops: CDR1 SGHAT, CDR2 FQNNGV. This CDR3 has 16 amino acids. Germline trimming cut 4 bases from V and 2 bases from J; bases unmatched to any gene: 4. CDR3 protein: CASSSRLAGATDTQYF. CDR3 nucleotides: TGTGCCAGCAGCTCCAGACTAGCGGGGGCCACAGATACGCAGTATTTT.

The V call is TRBV2, the J call TRBJ2-5, with D possibly TRBD1 on 5 matching bases. Germline CDR1 reads SNHLY; CDR2 reads FYNNEI. Trimming shortened V by 11 bases and J by 2 bases, and 15 bases separated the two germline ends. This CDR3 has 13 residues. CDR3 loop: CAFQSDRQETQYF. The CDR3 nucleotides read TGTGCCTTCCAATCTGACAGACAAGAGACCCAGTACTTC.

The chain is built from TRBV4-2 and TRBJ2-7; perhaps TRBD1 as D (6 bases). Trimming removed 0 bases from V and 6 bases from J, with 15 bases in between. The CDR3 is 15 residues long. CDR1 is LGHNA and CDR2 is YNFKEQ in the germline V gene. This CDR3 is CASSQEQGEVAEQYF. CDR3 DNA sequence: TGTGCCAGCAGCCAAGAACAGGGTGAGGTAGCCGAGCAGTACTTC.

This clone was seen only a few times. J is TRBJ1-1 and V is TRBV9; maybe TRBD1 (5 bases). V lost 0 bases and J lost 4, with 10 bases in between. The length of the CDR3 is 14 residues. CDR1 SGDLS and CDR2 YYNGEE come from the germline V gene. This CDR3 is CASSVGRGRTEAFF. The CDR3 DNA reads as TGTGCCAGCAGCGTAGGGAGGGGACGCACTGAAGCTTTCTTT.

The CDR3 bases are TGTGCCAGCAGTGAATCAGGGGGACCCTACGAGCAGTACTTC. Translating it yields CASSESGGPYEQYF. This sequence joins TRBV6-1 and TRBJ2-7; 7 nucleotides align to TRBD1. V dropped 2 bases and J dropped 2; count of bases not matched to a gene: 3. This CDR3 contains 14 residues. CDR1 and CDR2 from the germline V gene are MNHNS and SASEGT.

The chain is built from TRBV7-2 and TRBJ2-3; no clear D gene. CDR1 and CDR2 (germline): SGHTA, FQGNSA. This CDR3 contains 15 residues. Between the trimmed V and J ends, which lost 1 base and 0 bases, there was a span of 8 bases. DNA of the CDR3: TGTGCCAGCAGCTTAGACAGAAGCAGCACAGATACGCAGTATTTT. This translates into CASSLDRSSTDTQYF.